This TCR beta chain was captured in a study of vaccination effects on CD4 cells after COVID-19. Worth noting for this clone: The antigen is unknown.

Culture lasted 10 days before CD4+ T cell isolation. The cohort was immunized with two doses of either the BNT162b2 or mRNA-1273 vaccine. Assay used: immunoSEQ multiplex PCR; TCRdb lists only in-frame clones, some missing. The table records tens of thousands of clones, over 65% of them present only once. This sample comprised CD4+ T cells from PBMCs cultured without peptide, obtained after COVID-19 vaccination. This clonotype was sampled from a human donor who received a COVID-19 vaccine.

The CDR3 region is CASTPGKLDGYTF. The CDR3 nucleotides are TGTGCCAGCACGCCGGGGAAGTTGGATGGCTACACCTTC. This chain joins TRBV7-3 and TRBJ1-2; D remains ambiguous. The V gene's germline CDR1 is SGHTA and CDR2 FQGTGA. Trimming removed 7 bases from V and 6 bases from J, with 15 bases in between. The CDR3 loop spans 13 amino acids. Together with reference TRBV7-3 and TRBJ1-2, the CDR3 gives the full variable domain: GAGVSQTPSNKVTEKGKYVELRCDPISGHTALYWYRQSLGQGPEFLIYFQGTGAADDSGLPNDRFFAVRPEGSVSTLKIQRTERGDSAVYLCASTPGKLDGYTFGSGTRLTVV.